The text below deals with one TCR beta chain. Germline CDR1 is KGHDR and CDR2 is SFDVKD. The CDR3 spans 15 residues. The germline V and J ends were trimmed by 3 bases and 7 bases, with 14 bases remaining between them. Per the original methods: Estimation of nucleated cell counts relied on the amplification of reference gene primers. Data came from immunoSEQ multiplex PCR; TCRdb stores just in-frame clones and leaves some out. V and J calls and clone size come straight from that table; D and trimming were deduced from the DNA. The sample lists approximately 250,000 clones, approximately 86% occurring once. This sample was included in a study of blood T cell repertoires in COVID-19. As for the study in general: The United States, Italy and Spain provided the acute and convalescent COVID-19 samples. PBMCs, B-cell-depleted T cells, or T cells were the source of the cDNA or gDNA that made up the material.

The Seattle patients joined while their infection was active and were tracked longitudinally afterward. J is TRBJ2-2 and V is TRBV24-1; D may be TRBD2 (6 bases). What was sequenced was peripheral blood. The TCR comes from a woman in her 70s with COVID-19, enrolled during active disease. DNA for the CDR3: TGTGCCACCAGTGATAAAATGGAGGGGTACGGGGAGCTGTTTTTT. This gives the protein CATSDKMEGYGELFF.